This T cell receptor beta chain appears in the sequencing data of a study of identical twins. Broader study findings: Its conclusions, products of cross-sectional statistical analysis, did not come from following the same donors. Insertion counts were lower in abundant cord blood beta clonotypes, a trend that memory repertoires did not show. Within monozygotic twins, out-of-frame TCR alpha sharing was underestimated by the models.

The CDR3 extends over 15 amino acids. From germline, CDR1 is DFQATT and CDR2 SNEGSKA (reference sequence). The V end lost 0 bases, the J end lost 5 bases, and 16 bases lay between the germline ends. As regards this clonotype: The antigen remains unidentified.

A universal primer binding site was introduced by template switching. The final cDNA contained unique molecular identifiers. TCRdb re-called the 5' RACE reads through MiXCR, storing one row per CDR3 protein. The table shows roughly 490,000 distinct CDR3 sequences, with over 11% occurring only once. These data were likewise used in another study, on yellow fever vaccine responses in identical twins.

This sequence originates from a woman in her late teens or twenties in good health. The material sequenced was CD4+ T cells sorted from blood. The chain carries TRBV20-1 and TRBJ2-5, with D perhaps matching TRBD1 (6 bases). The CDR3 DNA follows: TGCAGTGCTAGAGATATTGGGGGCGTGGGGGAGACCCAGTACTTC. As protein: CSARDIGGVGETQYF.